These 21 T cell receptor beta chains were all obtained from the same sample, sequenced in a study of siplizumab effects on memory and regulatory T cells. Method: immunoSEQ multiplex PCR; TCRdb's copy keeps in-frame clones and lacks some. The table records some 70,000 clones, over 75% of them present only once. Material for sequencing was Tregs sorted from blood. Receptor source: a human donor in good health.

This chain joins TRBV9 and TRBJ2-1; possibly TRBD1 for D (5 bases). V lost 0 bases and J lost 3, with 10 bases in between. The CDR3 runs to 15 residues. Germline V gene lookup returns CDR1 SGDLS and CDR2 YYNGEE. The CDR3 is CASSVEGKDYNEQFF. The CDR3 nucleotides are TGTGCCAGCAGCGTAGAGGGGAAGGACTACAATGAGCAGTTCTTC. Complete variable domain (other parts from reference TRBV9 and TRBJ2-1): DSGVTQTPKHLITATGQRVTLRCSPRSGDLSVYWYQQSLDQGLQFLIQYYNGEERAKGNILERFSAQQFPDLHSELNLSSLELGDSALYFCASSVEGKDYNEQFFGPGTRLTVL.

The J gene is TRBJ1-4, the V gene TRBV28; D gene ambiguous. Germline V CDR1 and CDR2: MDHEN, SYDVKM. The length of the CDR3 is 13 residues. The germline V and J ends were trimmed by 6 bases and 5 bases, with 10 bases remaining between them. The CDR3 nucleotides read TGTGCCAGCAGGGCGGGAGGGAATGAAAAACTGTTTTTT. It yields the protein CASRAGGNEKLFF.

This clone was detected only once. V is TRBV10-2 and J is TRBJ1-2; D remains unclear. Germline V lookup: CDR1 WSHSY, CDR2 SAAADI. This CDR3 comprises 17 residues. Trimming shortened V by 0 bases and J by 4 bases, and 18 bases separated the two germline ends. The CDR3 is CASSESKVWSYGYGYTF. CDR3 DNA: TGCGCCAGCAGTGAGTCGAAAGTTTGGTCCTACGGCTATGGCTACACCTTC.

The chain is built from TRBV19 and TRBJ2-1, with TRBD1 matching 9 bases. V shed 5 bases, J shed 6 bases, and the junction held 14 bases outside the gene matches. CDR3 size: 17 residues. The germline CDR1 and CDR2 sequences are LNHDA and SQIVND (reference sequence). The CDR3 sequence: CASSYTGTGSRGNEQFF. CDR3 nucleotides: TGTGCCAGTAGTTATACCGGGACAGGGAGTCGAGGCAATGAGCAGTTCTTC.

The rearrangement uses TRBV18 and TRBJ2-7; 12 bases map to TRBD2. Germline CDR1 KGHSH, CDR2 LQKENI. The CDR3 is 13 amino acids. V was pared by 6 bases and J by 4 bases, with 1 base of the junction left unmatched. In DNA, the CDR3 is TGTGCCAGCTCGACTAGCGGGGGATACGAGCAGTACTTC. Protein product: CASSTSGGYEQYF. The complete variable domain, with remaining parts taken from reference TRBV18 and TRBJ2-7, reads NAGVMQNPRHLVRRRGQEARLRCSPMKGHSHVYWYRQLPEEGLKFMVYLQKENIIDESGMPKERFSAEFPKEGPSILRIQQVVRGDSAAYFCASSTSGGYEQYFGPGTRLTVT.

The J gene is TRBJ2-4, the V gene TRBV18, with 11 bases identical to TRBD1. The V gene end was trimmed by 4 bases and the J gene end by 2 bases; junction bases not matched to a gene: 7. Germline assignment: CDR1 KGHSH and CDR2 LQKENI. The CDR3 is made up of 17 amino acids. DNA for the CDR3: TGTGCCAGCTCACAAACCGGGACAGGGGGAACCAAAAACATTCAGTACTTC. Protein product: CASSQTGTGGTKNIQYF.

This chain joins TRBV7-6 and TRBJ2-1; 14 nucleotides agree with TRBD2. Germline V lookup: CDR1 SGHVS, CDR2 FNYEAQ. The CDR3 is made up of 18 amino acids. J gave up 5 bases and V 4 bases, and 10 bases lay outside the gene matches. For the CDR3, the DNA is TGTGCCAGCAGCTGGGGACTAGCGGGAGCGATCGGGGACAATGAGCAGTTCTTC. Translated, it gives CASSWGLAGAIGDNEQFF. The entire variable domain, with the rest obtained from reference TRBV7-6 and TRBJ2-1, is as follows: GAGVSQSPRYKVTKRGQDVALRCDPISGHVSLYWYRQALGQGPEFLTYFNYEAQQDKSGLPNDRFSAERPEGSISTLTIQRTEQRDSAMYRCASSWGLAGAIGDNEQFFGPGTRLTVL.

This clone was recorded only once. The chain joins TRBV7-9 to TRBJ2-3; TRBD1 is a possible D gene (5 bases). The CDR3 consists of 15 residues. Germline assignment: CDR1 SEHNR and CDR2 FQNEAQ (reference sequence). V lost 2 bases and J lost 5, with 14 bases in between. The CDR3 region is CASSLNSQGGDTQYF. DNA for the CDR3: TGTGCCAGCAGCTTAAACTCCCAGGGTGGAGATACGCAGTATTTT.

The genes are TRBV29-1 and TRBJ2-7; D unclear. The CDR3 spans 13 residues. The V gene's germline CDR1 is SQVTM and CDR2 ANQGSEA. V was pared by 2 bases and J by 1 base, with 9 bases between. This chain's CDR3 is CSVEFSQSYEQYF. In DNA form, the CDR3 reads TGCAGCGTTGAATTTAGCCAGTCCTACGAGCAGTACTTC.

CDR3 loop: CASSLAGQRGYTF. CDR3 sequence (DNA): TGTGCCAGCAGCTTGGCGGGACAGAGAGGCTACACCTTC. This rearrangement joins TRBV5-6 to TRBJ1-2, with 7 bases identical to TRBD1. J lost 8 bases, V lost 0 bases, and 4 bases had no gene match. The germline gives CDR1 SGHDT, CDR2 YYEEEE. CDR3 length equals 13 residues.

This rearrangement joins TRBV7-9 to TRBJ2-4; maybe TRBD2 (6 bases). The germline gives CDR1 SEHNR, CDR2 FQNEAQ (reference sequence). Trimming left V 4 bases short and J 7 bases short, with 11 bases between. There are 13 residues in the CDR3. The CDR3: CASSSEGPNIQYF. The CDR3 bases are TGTGCCAGCAGCTCGGAGGGACCGAACATTCAGTACTTC.

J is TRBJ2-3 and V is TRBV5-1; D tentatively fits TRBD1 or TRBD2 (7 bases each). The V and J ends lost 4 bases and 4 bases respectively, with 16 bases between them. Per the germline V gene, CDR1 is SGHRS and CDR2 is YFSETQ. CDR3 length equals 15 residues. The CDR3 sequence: CASSQGGRNPDTQYF. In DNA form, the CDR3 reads TGCGCCAGCAGCCAGGGGGGGCGAAACCCAGATACGCAGTATTTT.

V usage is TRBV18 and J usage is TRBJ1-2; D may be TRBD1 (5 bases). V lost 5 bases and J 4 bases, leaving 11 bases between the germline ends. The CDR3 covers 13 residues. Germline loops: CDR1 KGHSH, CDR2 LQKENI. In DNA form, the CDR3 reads TGTGCCAGCTCAGCCGACAGTTCCTATGGCTACACCTTC. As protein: CASSADSSYGYTF.

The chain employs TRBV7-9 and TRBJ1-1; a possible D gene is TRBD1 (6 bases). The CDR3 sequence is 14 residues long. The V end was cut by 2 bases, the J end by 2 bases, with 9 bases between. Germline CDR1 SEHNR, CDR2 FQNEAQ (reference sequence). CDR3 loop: CASSLQGPNTEAFF. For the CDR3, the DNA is TGTGCCAGCAGCTTACAGGGGCCTAACACTGAAGCTTTCTTT.

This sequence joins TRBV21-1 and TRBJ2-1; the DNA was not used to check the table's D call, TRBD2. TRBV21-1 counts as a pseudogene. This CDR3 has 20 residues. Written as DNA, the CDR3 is TGTGCCAGCAGCAAAGCGCTGGCTAGCGGGGCGAACAGCTCCTACAATGAGCAGTTCTTC. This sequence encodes CASSKALASGANSSYNEQFF.

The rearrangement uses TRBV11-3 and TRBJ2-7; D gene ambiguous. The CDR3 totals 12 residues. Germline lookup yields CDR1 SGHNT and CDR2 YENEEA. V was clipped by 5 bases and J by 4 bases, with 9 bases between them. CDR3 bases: TGTGCCAGCAGCCTTCTGGGGTACGAGCAGTACTTC. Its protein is CASSLLGYEQYF.

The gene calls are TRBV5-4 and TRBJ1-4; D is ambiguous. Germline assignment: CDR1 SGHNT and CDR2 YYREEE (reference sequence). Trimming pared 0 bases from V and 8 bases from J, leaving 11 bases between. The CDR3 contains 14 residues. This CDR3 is CASSLAGPGEKLFF. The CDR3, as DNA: TGTGCCAGCAGCTTGGCTGGGCCGGGGGAAAAACTGTTTTTT.

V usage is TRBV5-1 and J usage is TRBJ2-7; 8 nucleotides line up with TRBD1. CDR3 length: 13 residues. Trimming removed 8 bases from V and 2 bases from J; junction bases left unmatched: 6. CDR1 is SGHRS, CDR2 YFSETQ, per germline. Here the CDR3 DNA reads TGCGCCAGTGGAGGACAGGGCGCCTACGAGCAGTACTTC. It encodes CASGGQGAYEQYF.

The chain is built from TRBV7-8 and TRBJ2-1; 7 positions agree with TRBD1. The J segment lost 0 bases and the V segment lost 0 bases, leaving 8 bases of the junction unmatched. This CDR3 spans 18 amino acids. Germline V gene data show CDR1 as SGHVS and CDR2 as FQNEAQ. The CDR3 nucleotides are TGTGCCAGCAGCTTAGCGTCTAGGGGACAGCTCTCCTACAATGAGCAGTTCTTC. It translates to CASSLASRGQLSYNEQFF.

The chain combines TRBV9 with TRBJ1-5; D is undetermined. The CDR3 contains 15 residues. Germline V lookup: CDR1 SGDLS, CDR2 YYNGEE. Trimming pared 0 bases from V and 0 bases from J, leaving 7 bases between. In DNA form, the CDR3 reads TGTGCCAGCAGCGTAGACGGCAATAGCAATCAGCCCCAGCATTTT. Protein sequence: CASSVDGNSNQPQHF.

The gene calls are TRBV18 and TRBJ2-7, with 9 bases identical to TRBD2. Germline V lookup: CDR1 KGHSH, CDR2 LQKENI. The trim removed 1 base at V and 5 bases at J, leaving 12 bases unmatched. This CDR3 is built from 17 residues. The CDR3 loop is CASSPRQSWTSEHEQYF. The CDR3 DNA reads TGTGCCAGCTCACCACGGCAAAGTTGGACTAGCGAGCACGAGCAGTACTTC.